This TCR beta chain was recovered during a study of graft-versus-host responses after intestinal transplantation (dated by TCRdb to about 2021). At the level of the whole study: Multivisceral, liver-intestinal, or isolated intestinal transplants were received by the recipients. Every recipient was given anti-thymocyte globulin induction, then maintenance tacrolimus and steroids for 3 to 4 years. Bulk TCR-beta CDR3 sequencing was used to track graft-versus-host and host-versus-graft alloreactive T cell clones in the graft, circulation and bone marrow after intestinal transplantation. To identify alloreactive clones, pre-transplant mixed lymphocyte reaction products were sequenced and compared with unstimulated pre-transplant donor and recipient T cells. Of the 20 to 25 intestinal transplant recipients enrolled in the cohort, one of whom was a retransplant, a few patients without pretransplant specimens were excluded. Donor T cell macrochimerism was defined as a peak of at least 4% donor T cells among recipient peripheral blood mononuclear cells. Instead of going to the commercial service, samples from a few later patients were sequenced in-house on an Illumina MiSeq and processed with MiXCR. Study-wide findings and limitations: Early after transplant, peak levels of circulating GvH clones were associated with declines in HvG clones. The conclusions were limited by the relatively low number and heterogeneity of the intestinal transplant patients. GvH clones were detected in recipient bone marrow, and some of these GvH clones were observed earlier in ileal mucosa or blood, consistent with an intestinal mucosal origin. In patients with donor T cell macrochimerism, the allografts had high GvH to HvG T cell clonal ratios.

As for this clone: Its antigen is unknown. No base quality information exists; no much larger clone differs at one position.

In the first month after transplant, blood samples were collected up to 4 times, and after that at least monthly when available. From its cysteine to its phenylalanine, the CDR3 spans 16 amino acids. Left in the record is the CDR3 DNA by itself, 48 bases read in frame from the first base. At the junction V is shortened by 4 bases and J by 5 bases, with 18 bases in between. The germline V gene (reference sequence) specifies WNHNN as CDR1 and SYGVQD as CDR2. The library was produced with the immunoSEQ multiplex PCR assay. For most patients, genomic DNA was subjected to high-throughput TCR-beta CDR3 sequencing by Adaptive Biotechnologies. In the paper's pipeline: TCR sequencing data were retrieved from Adaptive's ImmunoSEQ software for about 17 patients, whereas a few other patients were processed with MiXCR and VDJtools. CDR3 nucleotide sequences shared between donor and recipient were removed because their origin could not be assigned. To be classed as alloreactive, a clone needed at least 2-fold expansion over unstimulated cells and a minimum CFSE-low frequency of 0.002% (template counts) or 0.001% (read counts). Mappable clones were those detected in sequenced pre-transplant spleen, lymph node, or MLR CFSE-low populations of the donor or recipient. Cumulative frequency of alloreactive clones was calculated as a percentage of all sequences weighted by copy number. Held by TCRdb, this immuneACCESS table contains in-frame sequences only and omits some clones. Under half of the omission traces to an unresolved V gene where checked; the cause of the rest is unknown. The D gene and trimming were derived from the DNA, and the V and J assignments and clone size from that table. The sample table holds 15,000 to 20,000 clones, of which about nine tenths were seen once. Jointly, the top ten make up 1.9% of the sample.

The sequence links TRBV10-1 to TRBJ2-1; matching of 5 bases hints at TRBD2 as the D gene. The specimen comprised PBMCs, sampled more than 350 days after transplant. This TCR derives from a human patient who received an intestinal transplant, so some T cells may come from the graft donor. The CDR3 protein sequence reads: CASSAPEVLGHNEQFF. The DNA sequence is given as TGCGCCAGCAGTGCCCCGGAGGTTCTAGGTCACAATGAGCAGTTCTTC.